The next 9 T cell receptor beta chains were all read from a single sample in a study of early T cells in non-severe SARS-CoV-2 infection. TCRdb independently ran MiXCR on the 5' RACE reads; one entry per CDR3 protein. The profile shows about 53,000 distinct CDR3 sequences, 9% to 15% of them singletons. Material: whole blood, obtained at baseline. Receptors were obtained from an adult who was a healthcare worker with PCR-confirmed SARS-CoV-2 infection or an uninfected control (not recorded which).

This clonotype showed up just a few times. The rearrangement uses TRBV11-2 and TRBJ2-1; D call uncertain. Per germline, CDR1 SGHAT and CDR2 FQNNGV. The CDR3 extends over 17 amino acids. Trimming removed 1 base from V and 0 bases from J, with 13 bases in between. CDR3 loop: CASSLAARLDSYNEQFF. CDR3 in DNA: TGTGCCAGCAGCTTAGCCGCTAGACTCGACTCCTACAATGAGCAGTTCTTC.

This clonotype was seen a handful of times. A junction boundary mismatches the germline segment, possibly from a read error. The CDR3 region has the DNA TGTGCCAGCAGCCTAGCGGGAGGGAGCTCCTACGAGCAGTACTTC. Translating gives CASSLAGGSSYEQYF. The gene calls are TRBV7-9 and TRBJ2-7; 12 bases match TRBD2. The CDR3 covers 15 residues. Germline V gene lookup returns CDR1 SEHNR and CDR2 FQNEAQ (reference sequence).

This sequence joins TRBV5-4 and TRBJ1-2; TRBD1 matches at 8 bases. Germline V gene sequence: CDR1 SGHNT, CDR2 YYREEE (reference sequence). The CDR3 contains 13 residues. Trimming removed 0 bases from V and 7 bases from J; junction bases left unmatched: 2. CDR3 region: CASSLDRGAGYTF. CDR3 DNA: TGTGCCAGCAGCTTGGACAGGGGGGCTGGCTACACCTTC.

CDR3 region: CASSRGATGVYEQYF. CDR3 sequence (DNA): TGTGCCAGCAGCCGGGGGGCGACAGGGGTCTACGAGCAGTACTTC. The rearrangement uses TRBV7-6 and TRBJ2-7; perhaps TRBD1 as D (8 bases). This CDR3 is built from 15 residues. Germline CDR1 SGHVS, CDR2 FNYEAQ. V was cut by 5 bases and J by 3 bases, with 17 bases left in between.

The V gene is TRBV11-2, the J gene TRBJ2-5; perhaps TRBD1 as D (5 bases). The CDR3 sequence is 15 residues long. From germline, CDR1 is SGHAT and CDR2 FQNNGV. Trimming removed 1 base at V and 2 bases at J, with 11 bases between. CDR3 DNA sequence: TGTGCCAGCAGCTTAGGCTCAGGGTGGCAAGAGACCCAGTACTTC. Translating gives CASSLGSGWQETQYF.

The rearrangement joins TRBV7-9 to TRBJ2-2; 8 bases line up with TRBD1. The CDR3 contains 17 residues. The V and J ends lost 5 bases and 3 bases, in that order; junction bases with no gene match: 11. Germline V gene data show CDR1 as SEHNR and CDR2 as FQNEAQ (reference sequence). This CDR3 is CASSPRSSGGDTGELFF. The CDR3 DNA follows: TGTGCCAGCAGCCCTAGATCATCAGGGGGCGACACCGGGGAGCTGTTTTTT.

This chain joins TRBV7-2 and TRBJ2-3; 7 bases fit TRBD2. The CDR3 consists of 15 residues. With V trimmed by 8 bases and J by 2 bases, 10 bases remained unmatched. The germline gives CDR1 SGHTA, CDR2 FQGNSA. Here the CDR3 DNA reads TGTGCCAGCGGTCGGGACTACCTTTCCACAGATACGCAGTATTTT. This encodes CASGRDYLSTDTQYF.

The chain couples TRBV9 to TRBJ2-7, with D hard to call. There are 13 residues in the CDR3. Trimming cost V 0 bases and J 2 bases, with 6 bases left between them. Germline V CDR1 and CDR2: SGDLS, YYNGEE. The chain's CDR3 is CASSVGLTYEQYF. The CDR3 DNA follows: TGTGCCAGCAGCGTAGGACTCACCTACGAGCAGTACTTC. Full variable domain (outside the CDR3, taken from reference TRBV9 and TRBJ2-7): DSGVTQTPKHLITATGQRVTLRCSPRSGDLSVYWYQQSLDQGLQFLIQYYNGEERAKGNILERFSAQQFPDLHSELNLSSLELGDSALYFCASSVGLTYEQYFGPGTRLTVT.

A single count supports this clonotype. CDR3 in amino acids: CASSLFGRWSYEQYF. DNA for the CDR3: TGTGCCAGCAGCCTATTCGGACGGTGGAGCTACGAGCAGTACTTC. The chain joins TRBV14 to TRBJ2-7; D unresolved. The germline V gene has CDR1 SGHDN and CDR2 FVKESK. V lost 4 bases and J 3 bases, leaving 16 bases between the germline ends. CDR3 length: 15 residues.